Listed here are 12 T cell receptor beta chains from one sample, sequenced in a study of cytomegalovirus exposure and HLA in healthy donors. The assay was immunoSEQ multiplex PCR, and TCRdb's table has in-frame clones only and misses some. The repertoire holds tens of thousands of clones, with 85% to 95% as singletons. The material sequenced was PBMCs. The receptors originated from a young woman in good health and CMV-seronegative.

The chain joins TRBV29-1 to TRBJ1-3, with 7 bases matching TRBD1. Germline loops: CDR1 SQVTM, CDR2 ANQGSEA. This CDR3 spans 13 amino acids. The junction had 5 bases not matched to a gene; V was cut back by 4 bases and J by 5 bases. The CDR3 loop is CSVGSRGRNTIYF. DNA of the CDR3: TGCAGCGTTGGGAGTAGGGGGCGAAACACCATATATTTT.

The chain combines TRBV27 with TRBJ1-2, with 7 bases identical to TRBD1. Per the germline V gene, CDR1 is MNHEY and CDR2 is SMNVEV (reference sequence). The CDR3 has 14 amino acids. Germline trimming cut 5 bases from V and 3 bases from J; bases unmatched to any gene: 6. CDR3 DNA sequence: TGTGCCAGCAGTCCAACGGGACAGCACTATGGCTACACCTTC. It yields the protein CASSPTGQHYGYTF.

About this clone itself: The germline gene is not matched at one end of the junction; a read error may be the cause. J is TRBJ1-1 and V is TRBV19; D call uncertain. Germline CDR1 LNHDA, CDR2 SQIVND (reference sequence). This CDR3 has 11 amino acids. In DNA, the CDR3 is TGTGCCAGTACTTTGCCGGGAGAACAATTTTTT. Its protein product is CASTLPGEQFF.

This clone was seen just once. The chain has TRBV21-1 and TRBJ1-5; the DNA was not compared with TRBD1, the D call given in the table. TRBV21-1 is a known pseudogene. CDR3 length: 19 residues. CDR3 DNA sequence: TGTGCCAGCAGCAAGGGACAGCCGAGGGGAAAGGGGTCGGGTCAGCCCCAGCATTTT. Translation gives CASSKGQPRGKGSGQPQHF.

This clone was found once. The chain links TRBV5-1 to TRBJ1-4, with TRBD1 matching 8 bases. From germline, CDR1 is SGHRS and CDR2 YFSETQ. The junction had 11 bases not matched to a gene; V was cut back by 2 bases and J by 8 bases. The CDR3 runs to 16 residues. CDR3 loop: CASSFGRTGTGEKLFF. The CDR3 DNA is TGCGCCAGCAGCTTCGGAAGGACAGGGACGGGGGAAAAACTGTTTTTT.

This chain joins TRBV27 and TRBJ2-7, with 7 bases aligning to TRBD2. Germline V gene sequence: CDR1 MNHEY, CDR2 SMNVEV (reference sequence). V gave up 8 bases and J gave up 3 bases; unmatched junction bases: 7. The CDR3 contains 13 residues. CDR3 protein: CASRMGGGYEQYV. The CDR3 region has the DNA TGTGCCAGCCGGATGGGGGGGGGCTACGAGCAGTACGTC.

The chain recombines TRBV27 with TRBJ2-1; TRBD1 matches at 9 bases. The CDR3 contains 17 residues. Per the germline V gene, CDR1 is MNHEY and CDR2 is SMNVEV (reference sequence). V lost 4 bases and J lost 7; bases outside the gene matches: 14. CDR3 sequence (DNA): TGTGCCAGCAGTTCATTAATGACAGGGGGTCGCCTTAATGAGCAGTTCTTC. Residues: CASSSLMTGGRLNEQFF.

V usage is TRBV4-3 and J usage is TRBJ1-4; TRBD1 aligns across 7 bases. V lost 4 bases and J lost 4; bases outside the gene matches: 3. The germline gives CDR1 LGHNA, CDR2 YSLEER. The CDR3 extends over 14 amino acids. This chain's CDR3 is CASSPDRSNEKLFF. CDR3 in DNA: TGCGCCAGCAGCCCGGACAGGAGTAATGAAAAACTGTTTTTT.

The chain couples TRBV9 to TRBJ1-5, with D possibly being TRBD1 (6 bases). The CDR3 covers 13 residues. Germline V gives CDR1 SGDLS, CDR2 YYNGEE. The V end was cut by 4 bases, the J end by 4 bases, with 9 bases between. The CDR3 DNA reads TGTGCCAGCAGCACCGGACAGAATCAGCCCCAGCATTTT. As protein: CASSTGQNQPQHF.

This chain joins TRBV5-6 and TRBJ1-3; TRBD1 might be the D (6 bases). The germline CDR1 and CDR2 sequences are SGHDT and YYEEEE. Trimming took off 7 bases at V and 4 bases at J, with 15 bases between the two ends. The CDR3 totals 14 residues. The CDR3 is CASGYQGQGNTIYF. The DNA of the CDR3 is TGTGCCAGCGGGTATCAGGGACAAGGAAACACCATATATTTT.

The rearrangement joins TRBV19 to TRBJ1-2; tentative D call: TRBD1 (5 bases). Between the trimmed V and J ends, which lost 6 bases and 2 bases, there was a span of 7 bases. The CDR3 runs to 12 residues. Germline CDR1 LNHDA, CDR2 SQIVND (reference sequence). The CDR3 coding sequence is TGTGCCAGTAGGCAGGGAAACTATGGCTACACCTTC. This sequence encodes CASRQGNYGYTF.

This clone was recorded a few times. The chain employs TRBV7-7 and TRBJ2-7; 8 bases are a match to TRBD1. The CDR3 contains 15 residues. Trimming cost V 1 base and J 0 bases; bases outside gene matches: 2. Germline assignment: CDR1 SSHAT and CDR2 FNYEAQ (reference sequence). The CDR3 coding sequence is TGTGCCAGCAGCTTAGAGGGACAGGACTCCTACGAGCAGTACGTC. It is translated as CASSLEGQDSYEQYV.